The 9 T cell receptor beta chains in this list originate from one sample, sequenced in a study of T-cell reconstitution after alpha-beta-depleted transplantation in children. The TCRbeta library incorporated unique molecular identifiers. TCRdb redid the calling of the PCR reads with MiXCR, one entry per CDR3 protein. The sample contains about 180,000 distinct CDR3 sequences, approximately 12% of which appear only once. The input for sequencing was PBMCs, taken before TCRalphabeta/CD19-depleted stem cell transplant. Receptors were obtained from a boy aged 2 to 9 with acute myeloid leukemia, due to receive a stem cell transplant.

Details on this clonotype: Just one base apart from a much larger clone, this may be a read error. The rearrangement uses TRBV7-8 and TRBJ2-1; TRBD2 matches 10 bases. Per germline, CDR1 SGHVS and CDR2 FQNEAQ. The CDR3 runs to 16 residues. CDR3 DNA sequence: TGTGCCAGCAGCTTAGCGGGTAGCGGGGGGATCGATGAGCAGTCCTTC. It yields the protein CASSLAGSGGIDEQSF.

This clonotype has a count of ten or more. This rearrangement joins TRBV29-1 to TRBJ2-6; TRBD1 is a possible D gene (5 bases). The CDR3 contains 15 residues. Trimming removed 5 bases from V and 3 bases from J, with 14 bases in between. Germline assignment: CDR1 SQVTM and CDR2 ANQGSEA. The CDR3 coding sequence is TGCAGCGTTCTTTCTCAGGGTGATGGGGCCAACGTCCTGACTTTC. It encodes CSVLSQGDGANVLTF.

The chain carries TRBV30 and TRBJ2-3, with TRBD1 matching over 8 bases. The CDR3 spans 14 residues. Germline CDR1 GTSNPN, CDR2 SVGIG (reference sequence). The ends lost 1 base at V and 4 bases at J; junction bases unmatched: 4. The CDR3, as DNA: TGTGCCTGGAGTGCTGACAGGGGATCAGATACGCAGTATTTT. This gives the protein CAWSADRGSDTQYF.

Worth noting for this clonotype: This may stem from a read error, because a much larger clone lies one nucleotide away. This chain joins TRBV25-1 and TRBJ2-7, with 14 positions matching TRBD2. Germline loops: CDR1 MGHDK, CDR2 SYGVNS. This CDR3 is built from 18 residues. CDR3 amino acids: CAISAGTSGSWKACEQYF. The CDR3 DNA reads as TGTGCCATCAGTGCCGGGACTAGCGGGAGTTGGAAAGCCTGCGAGCAGTACTTC.

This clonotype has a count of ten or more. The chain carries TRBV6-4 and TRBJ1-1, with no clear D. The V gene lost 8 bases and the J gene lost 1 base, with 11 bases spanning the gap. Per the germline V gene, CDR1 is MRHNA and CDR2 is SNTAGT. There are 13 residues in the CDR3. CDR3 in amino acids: CASPNQRNTEAFF. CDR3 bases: TGTGCCAGCCCTAATCAGCGGAACACTGAAGCTTTCTTT.

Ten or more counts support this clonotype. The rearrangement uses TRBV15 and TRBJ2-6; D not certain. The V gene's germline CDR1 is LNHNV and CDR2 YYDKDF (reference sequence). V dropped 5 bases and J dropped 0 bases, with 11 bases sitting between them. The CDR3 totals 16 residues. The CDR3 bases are TGTGCCACCAGCCCGGGCCGCCTCTCTGGGGCCAACGTCCTGACTTTC. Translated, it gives CATSPGRLSGANVLTF.

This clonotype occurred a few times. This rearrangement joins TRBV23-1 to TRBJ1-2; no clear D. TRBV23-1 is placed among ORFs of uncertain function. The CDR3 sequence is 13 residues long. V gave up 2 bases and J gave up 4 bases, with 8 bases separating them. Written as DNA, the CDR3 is TGCGCCAGCAGTCAACCGGGCGCCTATGGCTACACCTTC. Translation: CASSQPGAYGYTF.

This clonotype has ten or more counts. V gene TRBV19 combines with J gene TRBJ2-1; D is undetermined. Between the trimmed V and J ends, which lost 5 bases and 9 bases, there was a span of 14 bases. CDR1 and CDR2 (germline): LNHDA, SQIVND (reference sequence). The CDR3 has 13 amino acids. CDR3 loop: CASSFTWLGEQFF. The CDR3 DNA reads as TGTGCCAGTAGTTTTACGTGGTTAGGTGAGCAGTTCTTC.

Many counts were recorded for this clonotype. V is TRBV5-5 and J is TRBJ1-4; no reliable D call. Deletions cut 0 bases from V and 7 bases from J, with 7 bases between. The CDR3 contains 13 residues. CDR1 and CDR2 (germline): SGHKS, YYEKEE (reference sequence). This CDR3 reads CASSLVPVEKLFF. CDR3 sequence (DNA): TGTGCCAGCAGCTTGGTTCCGGTTGAAAAACTGTTTTTT.